This T cell receptor (beta chain) was identified in a study of T-cell reconstitution after alpha-beta-depleted transplantation in children. After removal of 3 bases from V and 5 bases from J, the junction contained 7 bases not matched to a gene. This CDR3 spans 16 amino acids. General study findings and limits: At day 60, the high TCRbeta diversity found in some patients originated from recipient T cells and thymic progenitors that had survived. After transplant, at about two months, alpha-beta T cells were reportedly derived from several hundred expanded graft clones.

The authors prepared the TCRbeta library with unique molecular identifiers. TCRdb analysed the PCR reads with MiXCR anew, one entry per CDR3 protein. Counted here are approximately 230,000 distinct CDR3 sequences, 20% to 30% occurring once; the ten biggest clones make up 4.5% to 5.5%. This clonotype has a handful of counts. Its target is not known. The sample here was PBMCs, mostly from graft donor cells, taken 360 days after TCRalphabeta/CD19-depleted stem cell transplant. This clonotype was obtained from a female patient aged 2-15 years who had a stem cell transplant for congenital amegakaryocytic thrombocytopenia, so the T cells may come from the graft donor. The rearrangement joins TRBV12-3 or TRBV12-4 to TRBJ2-5; 12 nucleotides agree with TRBD2. The CDR3 coding sequence is TGTGCCAGCAGTTTTATACTAGCGGGAGGCATCGAGACCCAGTACTTC. Its protein is CASSFILAGGIETQYF.